This T cell receptor beta chain was documented in a study of T cell repertoires and HLA-DP antigens. Study-level findings and limits: No separate analysis of naive versus memory CD4+ cells was done. Average cumulative frequency of previously undetected clones was approximately 34% against one allele and under 60% against the other.

Measured with immunoSEQ multiplex PCR; TCRdb has only the in-frame clones, and not every one. The sample contains fewer than 95,000 clones, roughly 86% of which appear only once. Of note for this clone: The antigen is undetermined.

Germline V gives CDR1 SGDLS, CDR2 YYNGEE. This CDR3 is built from 14 residues. V gave up 0 bases and J gave up 6 bases, with 9 bases separating them. The source material was CD4+ T cells from PBMCs. V gene TRBV9 combines with J gene TRBJ2-2; perhaps TRBD1 as D (5 bases). The receptor was isolated from a man between 45 and 60 years old in good health and CMV-seronegative. The CDR3 reads CASSVVSGPGELFF. The CDR3 coding sequence is TGTGCCAGCAGCGTAGTGTCAGGGCCCGGGGAGCTGTTTTTT.